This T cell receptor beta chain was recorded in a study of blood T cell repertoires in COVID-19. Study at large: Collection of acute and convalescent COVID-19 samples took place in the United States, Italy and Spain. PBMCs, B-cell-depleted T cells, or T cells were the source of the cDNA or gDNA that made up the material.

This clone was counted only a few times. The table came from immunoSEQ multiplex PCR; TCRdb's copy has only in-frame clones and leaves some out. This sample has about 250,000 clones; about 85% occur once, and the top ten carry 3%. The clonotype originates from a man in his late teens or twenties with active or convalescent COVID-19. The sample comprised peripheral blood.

This chain's CDR3 is CASRTGASYEQYF. The CDR3 DNA reads as TGTGCCAGCAGGACAGGGGCCTCCTACGAGCAGTACTTC. The genes are TRBV27 and TRBJ2-7; TRBD1 matches at 8 bases. V shed 6 bases, J shed 0 bases, and the junction held 1 base outside the gene matches. This CDR3 is 13 amino acids long. Germline V CDR1 and CDR2: MNHEY, SMNVEV (reference sequence).